This TCR beta chain appears in the sequencing data of a study of T cell responses to AZD1222 COVID-19 vaccine. Study outcomes and limitations: Donors were mostly white British, more females; clonal diversity possibly underestimated. Spike-specific TCR breadth and depth rose after two AZD1222 doses.

TCRdb's copy holds only in-frame clones and misses some; the assay was immunoSEQ multiplex PCR. The sample holds over 85,000 clones, 80% to 95% seen once. This CDR3 has 14 amino acids. V dropped 5 bases and J dropped 3 bases, with 14 bases sitting between them. CDR1 is SNHLY, CDR2 FYNNEI, per germline. This clone was observed once. Its antigen is currently unknown. The sample consisted of peripheral blood, taken 28 days after the second AZD1222 dose. The chain couples TRBV2 to TRBJ2-7; no clear D gene. The sequence was collected from an adult who received the AZD1222 COVID-19 vaccine. The CDR3: CASSLSRQVYEQYF. The CDR3 DNA follows: TGTGCCAGCAGTCTATCCCGACAAGTCTACGAGCAGTACTTC. The variable domain in full, with the rest retrieved from reference TRBV2 and TRBJ2-7, is EPEVTQTPSHQVTQMGQEVILRCVPISNHLYFYWYRQILGQKVEFLVSFYNNEISEKSEIFDDQFSVERPDGSNFTLKIRSTKLEDSAMYFCASSLSRQVYEQYFGPGTRLTVT.